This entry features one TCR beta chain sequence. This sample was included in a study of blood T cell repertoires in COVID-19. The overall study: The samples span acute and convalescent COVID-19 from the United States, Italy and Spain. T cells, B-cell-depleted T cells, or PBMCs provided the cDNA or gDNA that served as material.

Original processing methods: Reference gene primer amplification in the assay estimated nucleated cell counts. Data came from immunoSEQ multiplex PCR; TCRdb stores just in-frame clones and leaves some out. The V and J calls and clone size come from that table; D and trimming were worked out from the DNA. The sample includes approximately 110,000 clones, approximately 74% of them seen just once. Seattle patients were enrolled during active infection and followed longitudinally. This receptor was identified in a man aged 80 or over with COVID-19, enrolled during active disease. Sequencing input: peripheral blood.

As DNA, the CDR3 is TGTGCCAGCAGTACCCATTATGAAGGGCGGGAAGAGCAGTACTTC. Translated, it gives CASSTHYEGREEQYF. The genes are TRBV28 and TRBJ2-7, with D possibly matching TRBD2 (6 bases). The CDR3 is 15 residues long. The ends were cut back, 5 bases at V and 7 bases at J, with 21 bases in the middle. Germline V gene lookup returns CDR1 MDHEN and CDR2 SYDVKM.